Described below is a single T cell receptor beta chain sequence and its context. The antigen is not known. This specimen comes from a study of T cells in Graves' hyperthyroidism and ophthalmopathy. Across the whole study: At initial diagnosis, before any treatment had begun, peripheral blood was obtained.

The CDR3 regions of TCR beta were amplified from RNA transcripts. Primed by the HTBI set, a first-round RT-PCR was run on the TCR CDR3. TCRdb re-analysed the multiplex PCR reads in MiXCR, keeping a single row per CDR3 protein. The sample has around 500,000 distinct CDR3 sequences, approximately 15% seen once. Study results and limitations: In the blood, most expanded thyroid clonotypes above 0.001 appeared as well.

The patients, who ranged from 18 to 65 in age, presented with newly diagnosed hyperthyroidism lasting under 2 months. PBMCs were obtained from approximately 9.2 ml fresh peripheral blood. From germline, CDR1 is ENHRY and CDR2 SYGVKD. The CDR3 runs to 15 residues. Trimming cost V 7 bases and J 5 bases; bases outside gene matches: 10. This TCR was recovered from a woman between 18 and 30 years old with Graves' hyperthyroidism. The rearrangement joins TRBV10-3 to TRBJ2-5, with 10 bases identical to TRBD2. The sample comprised blood. The CDR3 region is CAIKVELAGRETQYF. The CDR3 coding sequence is TGTGCCATCAAAGTGGAACTAGCGGGACGGGAGACCCAGTACTTC.